A selection of T cell receptor beta chains follows, all from one sample in a study of technical replicates of blood from a handful of donors. Produced via immunoSEQ multiplex PCR; TCRdb's table is partial and in-frame only. Of under 80,000 clones in the sample, nearly 98% were seen once. Source material: T cells isolated from PBMCs. These receptors were obtained from a human donor in good health. Both conserved end residues are part of each CDR3. The order of the fields is CDR3 length, J gene, V gene, CDR3 protein.

length: 16
J: TRBJ2-7
V: TRBV27
CDR3: CASSHRKRTAAYEQYF

length: 14
J: TRBJ1-5
V: TRBV2
CDR3: CASSDLAGDQPQHF

length: 14
J: TRBJ2-2
V: TRBV9
CDR3: CASSVDGNTGELFF

length: 16
J: TRBJ2-7
V: TRBV11-3
CDR3: CASSLVVGLGSYEQYF

length: 14
J: TRBJ1-4
V: TRBV2
CDR3: CASSEQGLNEKLFF

length: 15
J: TRBJ1-5
V: TRBV4-2
CDR3: CASSLGQGRNQPQHF

length: 15
J: TRBJ2-1
V: TRBV5-6
CDR3: CASSRGWSARNEQFF

length: 20
J: TRBJ2-5
V: TRBV4-1
CDR3: CASSQVTFLGTGAPQETQYF

length: 15
J: TRBJ2-7
V: TRBV25-1
CDR3: CASSERQGVSYEQYF

length: 16
J: TRBJ2-7
V: TRBV28
CDR3: CASSSPVQGSSYEQYF